The 17 T cell receptor beta chains listed next were all sequenced from one sample in a study of CD4 T cells in relation to SARS-CoV-2 and coronaviruses (TCRdb year 2021). For these TCRs, the target antigens are not known. CD4+ T cells from unexposed donors were collected before the COVID-19 pandemic (2011-2018). The EasySep CD4+ T cell isolation kit was used to isolate CD4+ T cells once the cultures had run for 9 to 11 days. Library construction relied on the immunoSEQ multiplex PCR assay. In its TCRdb copy, this immuneACCESS table keeps in-frame sequences only and misses some clones. Where compared with another copy, unresolved V genes explain less than half of these, and the others have no known cause. This sample comprises roughly 20,000 clones, around 80% of them detected only once. In total, the top ten clones hold 17% of the sample. Specimen: CD4+ T cells from PBMCs, cultured in vitro. All receptors come from a human donor in good health.

The CDR3 bases are TGTGCCACGAGTACACAGGGTTCCTACGAGCAGTACTTC. Amino acids: CATSTQGSYEQYF. This rearrangement joins TRBV24-1 to TRBJ2-7, with D perhaps matching TRBD1 (6 bases). This CDR3 spans 13 amino acids. V gave up 10 bases and J gave up 1 base, with 13 bases separating them. CDR1 is KGHDR, CDR2 SFDVKD, per germline.

CDR3 DNA sequence: TGCAGTGCTAGTTCTAGCAGCTACGAGCAGTACTTC. Its protein is CSASSSSYEQYF. V gene TRBV20-1 combines with J gene TRBJ2-7, with a tentative D call TRBD2 (5 bases). Trimming removed 3 bases at V and 3 bases at J, with 9 bases between. Germline V gene lookup returns CDR1 DFQATT and CDR2 SNEGSKA (reference sequence). This CDR3 is 12 amino acids long.

The chain recombines TRBV24-1 with TRBJ1-2; D gene uncertain. In germline, CDR1 is KGHDR, CDR2 SFDVKD. The length of the CDR3 is 12 residues. Trimming removed 1 base from V and 6 bases from J, with 5 bases in between. The DNA for the CDR3 is TGTGCCACCAGTGATTTTTGGGATGGCTACACCTTC. As protein: CATSDFWDGYTF.

This clone appeared a single time. This sequence joins TRBV4-1 and TRBJ1-5; D unclear. CDR1 and CDR2 (germline): MGHRA, YSYEKL. The CDR3 loop spans 15 amino acids. V was pared by 0 bases and J by 6 bases, with 12 bases between. CDR3 sequence (DNA): TGCGCCAGCAGCCAAGATGAAACAGTACCTCAGCCCCAGCATTTT. Translating gives CASSQDETVPQPQHF.

This chain uses TRBV7-9 with TRBJ2-3; a possible D gene is TRBD2 (5 bases). Germline values: CDR1 SEHNR, CDR2 FQNEAQ (reference sequence). Between the trimmed V and J ends, which lost 0 bases and 5 bases, there was a span of 15 bases. The CDR3 consists of 16 residues. The CDR3 reads CASSLAAGIAGDTQYF. The CDR3 DNA sequence: TGTGCCAGCAGCTTAGCGGCCGGGATCGCGGGAGATACGCAGTATTTT. Full variable domain (missing parts from reference TRBV7-9 and TRBJ2-3): DTGVSQNPRHKITKRGQNVTFRCDPISEHNRLYWYRQTLGQGPEFLTYFQNEAQLEKSRLLSDRFSAERPKGSFSTLEIQRTEQGDSAMYLCASSLAAGIAGDTQYFGPGTRLTVL.

This chain links TRBV28 with TRBJ1-2, with a tentative D call TRBD1 (6 bases). The CDR3 sequence is 13 residues long. V was clipped by 8 bases and J by 8 bases, with 18 bases between them. Germline V gene sequence: CDR1 MDHEN, CDR2 SYDVKM. CDR3 protein: CASHQGSPGGYTF. The DNA of the CDR3 is TGTGCCAGCCACCAGGGGTCCCCCGGGGGCTACACCTTC.

As regards this clone: The DNA is omitted, as the CDR3 cannot be located on it reliably, and the CDR3 follows TCRdb's listing. This chain links TRBV9 with TRBJ1-2; the table's D call of TRBD1 was not tested on the DNA. The CDR3 extends over 16 residues, inclusive of both ends. From germline, CDR1 is SGDLS and CDR2 YYNGEE. The CDR3 protein is CASSVATSGQGYGYTF.

This chain connects TRBV7-9 to TRBJ1-1; D unclear. CDR3 length: 17 residues. Trimming left V 5 bases short and J 1 base short, with 20 bases between. The germline gives CDR1 SEHNR, CDR2 FQNEAQ (reference sequence). CDR3 loop: CASSRVPSPDWNTEAFF. The CDR3 DNA reads TGTGCCAGCAGCCGAGTACCCAGTCCGGACTGGAACACTGAAGCTTTCTTT.

For the CDR3, the DNA is TGTGCCAGCTCAGACAACACAGATACGCAGTATTTT. It is translated as CASSDNTDTQYF. This chain joins TRBV18 and TRBJ2-3; no firm D call. In germline, CDR1 is KGHSH, CDR2 LQKENI. The CDR3 is made up of 12 amino acids. The V gene lost 5 bases and the J gene lost 2 bases, with 5 bases spanning the gap.

The chain couples TRBV3-1 (or the pseudogene TRBV3-2) to TRBJ1-2; possibly TRBD1 for D (5 bases). Germline CDR1 LGHDT, CDR2 YNNKEL (reference sequence). The V and J ends lost 2 bases and 7 bases respectively, with 17 bases between them. The CDR3 runs 15 residues. The CDR3 spells CASSQLNTRVRGYTF. In DNA form, the CDR3 reads TGTGCCAGCAGCCAATTAAACACCAGGGTGCGTGGCTACACCTTC.

V usage is TRBV7-2 and J usage is TRBJ1-2, with D possibly TRBD1 on 6 matching bases. This CDR3 has 15 residues. The V and J ends lost 5 bases and 8 bases respectively, with 21 bases between them. CDR1 is SGHTA, CDR2 FQGNSA, per germline. The DNA for the CDR3 is TGTGCCAGCAGCGTGACCCCCCGGGACACCAGGGGCTACACCTTC. This codes for CASSVTPRDTRGYTF.

The V gene is TRBV30, the J gene TRBJ2-7, with D tentatively TRBD2 (6 bases). CDR3 length equals 12 residues. V was trimmed by 6 bases and J by 3 bases, leaving 12 bases between them. Per the germline V gene, CDR1 is GTSNPN and CDR2 is SVGIG (reference sequence). CDR3 residues: CACSGRNYEQYF. The CDR3 DNA reads TGTGCCTGTTCCGGGAGAAACTACGAGCAGTACTTC.

The CDR3 coding sequence is TGTGCCGCCACGGGGGGGGCCCTAAGAGGACAGCCCCAGCATTTT. This gives the protein CAATGGALRGQPQHF. This chain joins TRBV6-5 and TRBJ1-5; tentative D call: TRBD1 (6 bases). CDR3 length: 15 residues. Germline V lookup: CDR1 MNHEY, CDR2 SVGAGI. V shed 11 bases and J shed 7 bases, with 24 bases lying between them.

V usage is TRBV15 and J usage is TRBJ1-1; possibly TRBD1 for D (5 bases). The CDR3 length is 12 residues. V was shortened by 3 bases and J by 8 bases, with 10 bases between the two germline ends. Germline V CDR1 and CDR2: LNHNV, YYDKDF (reference sequence). The CDR3: CATSRGGGEAFF. CDR3 DNA sequence: TGTGCCACCAGCAGGGGGGGAGGAGAAGCTTTCTTT. The variable domain in full, with the rest retrieved from reference TRBV15 and TRBJ1-1, is DAMVIQNPRYQVTQFGKPVTLSCSQTLNHNVMYWYQQKSSQAPKLLFHYYDKDFNNEADTPDNFQSRRPNTSFCFLDIRSPGLGDTAMYLCATSRGGGEAFFGQGTRLTVV.

CDR3 sequence reads: CASIQGSGAYGYTF. The DNA for the CDR3 is TGTGCCAGCATCCAAGGCTCAGGGGCCTATGGCTACACCTTC. The chain has TRBV11-2 and TRBJ1-2; tentatively, D is TRBD1 (6 bases). V shed 7 bases and J shed 4 bases, with 16 bases lying between them. In germline, CDR1 is SGHAT, CDR2 FQNNGV. There are 14 residues in the CDR3.

This rearrangement joins TRBV11-3 to TRBJ2-1; 9 nucleotides line up with TRBD2. The ends lost 1 base at V and 9 bases at J; junction bases unmatched: 4. The CDR3 consists of 14 residues. Germline V gene data show CDR1 as SGHNT and CDR2 as YENEEA. The CDR3 loop is CASSLVAGDLEQFF. The CDR3 DNA sequence: TGTGCCAGCAGCTTAGTAGCGGGAGACCTTGAGCAGTTCTTC.

The genes are TRBV24-1 and TRBJ2-1, with 12 bases matching TRBD2. V shed 5 bases, J shed 6 bases, and the junction held 7 bases outside the gene matches. CDR3 length equals 16 residues. CDR1 and CDR2 (germline): KGHDR, SFDVKD. Here the CDR3 reads CATSVQRTSGVNEQFF. In nucleotides, the CDR3 is TGTGCCACCAGTGTCCAAAGGACTAGCGGGGTCAATGAGCAGTTCTTC.